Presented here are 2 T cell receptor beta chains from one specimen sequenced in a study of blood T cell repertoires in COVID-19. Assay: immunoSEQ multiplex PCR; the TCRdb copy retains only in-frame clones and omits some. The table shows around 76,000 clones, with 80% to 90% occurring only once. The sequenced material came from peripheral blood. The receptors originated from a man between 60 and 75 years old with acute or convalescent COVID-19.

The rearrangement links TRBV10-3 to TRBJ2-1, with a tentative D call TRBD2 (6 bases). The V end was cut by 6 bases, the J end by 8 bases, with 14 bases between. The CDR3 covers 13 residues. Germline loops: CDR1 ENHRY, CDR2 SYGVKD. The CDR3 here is CAIRKRREDEQFF. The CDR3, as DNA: TGTGCCATCAGAAAGAGGCGGGAAGATGAGCAGTTCTTC.

The DNA for the CDR3 is TGTGCCAGCAGCCCTGGGGTGAGCGGGAATGAAAAACTGTTTTTT. Translating it yields CASSPGVSGNEKLFF. The chain combines TRBV11-2 with TRBJ1-4, with D unclear. CDR3 size: 15 residues. V lost 5 bases to trimming and J lost 5 bases, with 15 bases between them. Germline V gene sequence: CDR1 SGHAT, CDR2 FQNNGV.